This T cell receptor beta chain was sequenced in a study of sequential checkpoint blockade in melanoma. Generated by immunoSEQ multiplex PCR, the TCRdb table keeps only in-frame clones and is missing some. Among fewer than 20,000 clones, roughly two thirds were seen once, and the ten largest hold around a fifth. Described treatment: randomized to nivolumab then ipilimumab (arm A) or the reverse (arm B). Germline V gives CDR1 DFQATT, CDR2 SNEGSKA (reference sequence). The CDR3 has 11 residues. The V end was cut by 0 bases, the J end by 13 bases, with 12 bases between. This chain uses TRBV20-1 with TRBJ1-2; D remains unclear. The receptor was derived from a human donor with melanoma. Sequencing was performed on CD8+ T cells sorted from blood (inferred from file names), taken from a patient given nivolumab and ipilimumab in sequence. Here the CDR3 DNA reads TGCAGTGCTAGAGATGGAGCCCTCTGCACCTTC. The encoded protein is CSARDGALCTF.